This T cell receptor beta chain is from a study of blood T cell repertoires in COVID-19. Study information: COVID-19 samples collected from the United States, Italy and Spain covered acute and convalescent phases. From T cells, B-cell-depleted T cells, or PBMCs came the material, which was cDNA or gDNA.

Under the authors' procedure: Estimation of nucleated cell counts was performed using reference gene primer amplification. Profiling relied on immunoSEQ multiplex PCR, and the TCRdb table lists in-frame clones only, not all of them. Clone size and the V and J calls come from that table; the DNA yielded D and trimming. This table has 85,000 to 100,000 clones, approximately 90% appearing once. Germline CDR1 SNHLY, CDR2 FYNNEI. V was pared by 4 bases and J by 1 base, with 8 bases between. CDR3 length: 14 amino acids. The chain carries TRBV2 and TRBJ1-3; D remains ambiguous. This sequence was found in a man in his fifties or sixties with acute or convalescent COVID-19. The source material was peripheral blood. CDR3 nucleotide sequence: TGTGCCAGCAGTGTTGAGGGTTCTGGAAACACCATATATTTT. Its protein product is CASSVEGSGNTIYF.